These 30 T cell receptor beta chains were sequenced from one sample in a study of cytomegalovirus exposure and HLA in healthy donors. Researchers ran the PCR with 60 Vbeta and 13 Jbeta primers. The protocol was immunoSEQ multiplex PCR, while the TCRdb copy is restricted to in-frame clones and leaves out a portion. The sample contains fewer than 250,000 clones, about 80% of which appear only once. Sequencing was performed on PBMCs. These TCRs come from a woman in her forties or fifties in good health and CMV-seropositive.

This sequence joins TRBV2 and TRBJ1-2, with 9 bases that match TRBD1. Looked up from germline, CDR1 is SNHLY and CDR2 is FYNNEI. The ends lost 2 bases at V and 7 bases at J; junction bases unmatched: 8. The CDR3 extends over 15 amino acids. The CDR3 region has the DNA TGTGCCAGCAGTGAAAGGCCGGGACAGGGATTTGGCTACACCTTC. This sequence encodes CASSERPGQGFGYTF.

The chain recombines TRBV28 with TRBJ2-7; 8 positions agree with TRBD1. V lost 0 bases, J lost 6 bases, and 10 bases stayed unmatched. Germline-derived CDR1 and CDR2 are MDHEN and SYDVKM. The CDR3 sequence is 16 residues long. The CDR3 bases are TGTGCCAGCAGTTTATGGGTCAGGCCAGGGGGCCTCGAGCAGTACTTC. It translates to CASSLWVRPGGLEQYF.

This sequence joins TRBV5-4 and TRBJ1-2; D is possibly TRBD1 (5 bases). Trimming left V 1 base short and J 5 bases short, with 12 bases between. This CDR3 has 14 amino acids. Germline loops: CDR1 SGHNT, CDR2 YYREEE (reference sequence). The CDR3 sequence is CASSLQSTVYGYTF. As DNA, the CDR3 is TGTGCCAGCAGCTTGCAATCGACAGTTTATGGCTACACCTTC.

This clone has more than one count but fewer than ten. The rearrangement links TRBV13 to TRBJ2-6, with D maybe TRBD2 (6 bases). Germline assignment: CDR1 PRHDT and CDR2 FYEKMQ (reference sequence). The length of the CDR3 is 16 residues. V was pared by 0 bases and J by 5 bases, with 11 bases between. The CDR3 nucleotides are TGTGCCAGCAGCTTAGGGCCGGGGGTCAGGGCCAACGTCCTGACTTTC. Translated: CASSLGPGVRANVLTF.

The chain uses TRBV6-5 and TRBJ1-4; TRBD1 might be the D (6 bases). Germline V CDR1 and CDR2: MNHEY, SVGAGI. V lost 4 bases and J lost 5, with 17 bases in between. CDR3 length: 16 residues. The DNA of the CDR3 is TGTGCCAGCAGTTTTTCAACAGGGAGGGTAAATGAAAAACTGTTTTTT. It is translated as CASSFSTGRVNEKLFF.

This clone was detected only a few times. The chain links TRBV6-1 to TRBJ2-7, with no clear D. The CDR3 runs 15 residues. V lost 3 bases and J 3 bases, leaving 15 bases between the germline ends. In germline, CDR1 is MNHNS, CDR2 SASEGT. The CDR3 DNA reads as TGTGCCAGCAGTGATCAATGGGCCAGTGGCTACGAGCAGTACTTC. Protein sequence: CASSDQWASGYEQYF.

Only one count was recorded for this clone. The V and J genes are TRBV2 and TRBJ1-4; tentative D call: TRBD1 (5 bases). CDR3 length equals 16 residues. V gave up 6 bases and J gave up 4 bases, with 18 bases separating them. Germline values: CDR1 SNHLY, CDR2 FYNNEI. CDR3 loop: CASRRGGRQINEKLFF. The CDR3 bases are TGTGCCAGCAGACGCGGGGGTAGACAGATTAATGAAAAACTGTTTTTT.

The V gene is TRBV4-1, the J gene TRBJ2-1; TRBD1 agrees at 8 bases. The CDR3 length is 17 residues. CDR1 and CDR2 (germline): MGHRA, YSYEKL. J was trimmed by 7 bases and V by 2 bases; bases with no gene match: 13. The CDR3 loop is CASSQYPGGGMSNEQFF. The CDR3 DNA is TGCGCCAGCAGCCAATACCCAGGGGGCGGGATGTCAAATGAGCAGTTCTTC.

The chain recombines TRBV28 with TRBJ2-1, with 11 nucleotides matching TRBD2. The CDR3 length is 15 residues. The junction had 11 bases not matched to a gene; V was cut back by 6 bases and J by 10 bases. Germline V CDR1 and CDR2: MDHEN, SYDVKM. CDR3 in DNA: TGTGCCAGCAGCCATGGGCTAGCGGGGGGCAGAGAGCAGTTCTTC. This gives the protein CASSHGLAGGREQFF.

The chain carries TRBV27 and TRBJ1-6; D is unclear. Germline V gives CDR1 MNHEY, CDR2 SMNVEV (reference sequence). This CDR3 contains 13 residues. V lost 3 bases and J 5 bases, leaving 5 bases between the germline ends. The CDR3 spells CASSFTDNSPLHF. Written as DNA, the CDR3 is TGTGCCAGCAGTTTTACAGATAATTCACCCCTCCACTTT.

The V and J genes are TRBV5-5 and TRBJ2-7, with 8 bases fitting TRBD2. This CDR3 region has 16 residues. V shed 2 bases, J shed 2 bases, and the junction held 9 bases outside the gene matches. Per the germline V gene, CDR1 is SGHKS and CDR2 is YYEKEE (reference sequence). CDR3 DNA sequence: TGTGCCAGCAGCTTTGAGGCAACTAGCGGCGCCTACGAGCAGTACTTC. Its translation: CASSFEATSGAYEQYF.

The CDR3: CASRKMGQGAVGYGYTF. The CDR3 nucleotides read TGTGCCAGCAGGAAGATGGGACAGGGGGCCGTAGGCTATGGCTACACCTTC. The chain links TRBV9 to TRBJ1-2; TRBD1 matches 12 bases. The CDR3 consists of 17 residues. The V segment lost 5 bases and the J segment 4 bases; nucleotides outside the gene matches: 12. Per germline, CDR1 SGDLS and CDR2 YYNGEE.

The chain carries TRBV21-1 and TRBJ2-7; no DNA check was done on the table's D call, TRBD2. TRBV21-1 is reported as a pseudogene. This CDR3 comprises 13 residues. Here the CDR3 DNA reads TGTGCCAGCAGTATAGACGGGGACTACGAGCAGTACTTC. This encodes CASSIDGDYEQYF.

This clone has a handful of counts. The genes are TRBV7-9 and TRBJ2-6; no clear D. This CDR3 region has 15 residues. V lost 1 base and J lost 0, with 4 bases in between. Germline V gene data show CDR1 as SEHNR and CDR2 as FQNEAQ (reference sequence). The CDR3 DNA reads as TGTGCCAGCAGCTTAGTAGTCTCTGGGGCCAACGTCCTGACTTTC. Amino acid sequence: CASSLVVSGANVLTF.

Only one count was recorded for this clone. This chain uses TRBV9 with TRBJ2-7; D may be TRBD2 (6 bases). Germline V CDR1 and CDR2: SGDLS, YYNGEE. V lost 0 bases, J lost 1 base, and 14 bases lay in between. The CDR3 consists of 16 residues. This CDR3 reads CASSVGGDSGSYEQYF. CDR3 DNA: TGTGCCAGCAGCGTAGGGGGGGACTCAGGTTCCTACGAGCAGTACTTC.

Worth noting for this clone: At one end the junction does not follow the germline gene, possibly because of a read error. V is TRBV7-9 and J is TRBJ2-5; D gene unclear. Germline CDR1 is SEHNR and CDR2 is FQNEAQ (reference sequence). The CDR3 is 13 amino acids. DNA for the CDR3: TGTTCCAGCAGCTTCGTCAGGTCGGAAACCCAGTACTTC. Its translation: CSSSFVRSETQYF.

The gene calls are TRBV2 and TRBJ2-3; 12 bases agree with TRBD2. Trimming took 3 bases from V and 0 from J; bases not matched to a gene: 7. The CDR3 loop spans 18 amino acids. The germline V gene encodes CDR1 SNHLY and CDR2 FYNNEI. CDR3 DNA: TGTGCCAGCAGTGAGGGACGACTAGCGGGGGCTAGCACAGATACGCAGTATTTT. It is translated as CASSEGRLAGASTDTQYF.

This clone was recorded a few times. This rearrangement joins TRBV10-3 to TRBJ1-1, with 8 bases matching TRBD1. Germline V gives CDR1 ENHRY, CDR2 SYGVKD. J lost 5 bases, V lost 5 bases, and 16 bases had no gene match. This CDR3 is built from 17 residues. CDR3 coding DNA: TGTGCCATCAGTCACGGCGGACAGGGATCTAGGAGGACTGAAGCTTTCTTT. Its translation is CAISHGGQGSRRTEAFF.

V and J are TRBV2 and TRBJ1-5; D perhaps matches TRBD1 (6 bases). The CDR3 sequence is 15 residues long. Deletions cut 6 bases from V and 0 bases from J, with 12 bases between. The germline V gene has CDR1 SNHLY and CDR2 FYNNEI. This CDR3 reads CASRRGQNSNQPQHF. CDR3 coding DNA: TGTGCCAGCAGAAGAGGACAGAATAGCAATCAGCCCCAGCATTTT.

This chain joins TRBV5-1 and TRBJ1-3; D might be TRBD1 (5 bases). V lost 0 bases, J lost 0 bases, and 13 bases lay in between. The CDR3 spans 17 residues. CDR1 and CDR2 (germline): SGHRS, YFSETQ. The chain's CDR3 is CASSLDPGSASGNTIYF. The DNA of the CDR3 is TGCGCCAGCAGCTTGGATCCAGGGTCAGCCTCTGGAAACACCATATATTTT.

CDR3 sequence (DNA): TGTGCCAGCAGTCCCGGAACTAGCGGGGTTTCAGATACGCAGTATTTT. It specifies CASSPGTSGVSDTQYF. The J gene is TRBJ2-3, the V gene TRBV2; TRBD2 agrees at 10 bases. From germline, CDR1 is SNHLY and CDR2 FYNNEI. The CDR3 has 16 amino acids. Trimming at V came to 5 bases and at J to 4 bases, leaving 9 bases not matched to a gene.

This clone was recorded a few times. The chain joins TRBV6-5 to TRBJ1-4; TRBD1 is a possible D gene (6 bases). The CDR3 extends over 15 amino acids. Germline V gene sequence: CDR1 MNHEY, CDR2 SVGAGI. V was clipped by 0 bases and J by 7 bases, with 12 bases between them. The CDR3 DNA is TGTGCCAGCAGTTACTCGGGGGCGGGCGGTGAAAAACTGTTTTTT. Amino acids: CASSYSGAGGEKLFF.

The V and J genes are TRBV28 and TRBJ1-6, with TRBD1 matching over 8 bases. The CDR3 consists of 14 residues. The germline CDR1 and CDR2 sequences are MDHEN and SYDVKM. J gave up 10 bases and V 6 bases, and 8 bases lay outside the gene matches. This chain's CDR3 is CASRAGGAGSPLHF. The CDR3 nucleotides read TGTGCCAGCAGAGCAGGGGGCGCGGGATCACCCCTCCACTTT.

This chain links TRBV4-2 with TRBJ2-5, with 7 bases lining up with TRBD2. The CDR3 spans 15 residues. J was trimmed by 10 bases and V by 4 bases; bases with no gene match: 15. Germline V gene lookup returns CDR1 LGHNA and CDR2 YNFKEQ. The CDR3 spells CASSPRAGNLIGQYF. The CDR3 DNA reads TGTGCCAGCAGCCCCCGAGCGGGGAACCTTATCGGCCAGTACTTC.

This clone was detected only once. This rearrangement joins TRBV2 to TRBJ1-4; TRBD1 matches at 9 bases. Trimming removed 7 bases from V and 12 bases from J; junction bases left unmatched: 9. CDR3 length equals 13 residues. The germline V gene has CDR1 SNHLY and CDR2 FYNNEI. CDR3 protein: CASNPRTGAELFF. The CDR3, as DNA: TGTGCCAGCAATCCTCGGACAGGGGCCGAACTGTTTTTT.

CDR3 in amino acids: CASSMGGWVNTEAFF. CDR3 nucleotide sequence: TGTGCCAGTAGTATGGGGGGTTGGGTGAACACTGAAGCTTTCTTT. V and J are TRBV19 and TRBJ1-1; D might be TRBD1 (5 bases). The CDR3 sequence is 15 residues long. V was trimmed by 3 bases and J by 0 bases, leaving 11 bases between them. Germline V CDR1 and CDR2: LNHDA, SQIVND (reference sequence).

As regards this clone: The same CDR3 also results from other DNA sequences found in this sample. This chain connects TRBV28 to TRBJ1-2; D is perhaps TRBD1 (5 bases). The germline V gene has CDR1 MDHEN and CDR2 SYDVKM. The CDR3 totals 17 residues. V lost 2 bases to trimming and J lost 1 base, with 17 bases between them. CDR3 residues: CASSLGPGREINYGYTF. The DNA for the CDR3 is TGTGCCAGCAGTTTAGGCCCAGGGAGGGAGATTAACTATGGCTACACCTTC.

This chain joins TRBV7-2 and TRBJ2-2; a possible D gene is TRBD2 (7 bases). V lost 7 bases and J lost 5, with 14 bases in between. The V gene's germline CDR1 is SGHTA and CDR2 FQGNSA. There are 14 residues in the CDR3. The CDR3 DNA reads TGTGCCAGCAACTGGGGGGGCCGTACCGGGGAGCTGTTTTTT. It yields the protein CASNWGGRTGELFF.

This chain uses TRBV6-6 with TRBJ1-1; 7 nucleotides agree with TRBD1. The germline gives CDR1 MNHNY, CDR2 SVGAGI (reference sequence). Losses at the gene ends were 5 bases for V and 0 bases for J; bases not matched to a gene: 6. CDR3 length equals 15 residues. The CDR3 here is CASSGYRGLNTEAFF. CDR3 DNA: TGTGCCAGCAGTGGCTACAGGGGACTGAACACTGAAGCTTTCTTT.

The chain uses TRBV11-2 and TRBJ2-1; D is uncertain. CDR1 is SGHAT, CDR2 FQNNGV, per germline. Trimming took off 5 bases at V and 7 bases at J, with 6 bases between the two ends. The CDR3 contains 11 residues. CDR3 coding DNA: TGTGCCAGCAGCATCCAGAATGAGCAGTTCTTC. Amino acid sequence: CASSIQNEQFF.